This TCR beta chain derives from a study of shared clonotypes between healthy human individuals. Study at large: Each donor had three CD4 naive, three CD4 memory, two CD8 naive and one CD8 memory plate.

A CD45RA+ naive subset and a CD45RA-negative memory subset were split from CD4+ cells. This CDR3 has 15 amino acids. This table comes from immunoSEQ multiplex PCR, and its TCRdb copy is limited to in-frame clones, with some not included. The sample has approximately 2.5 million clones; roughly 92% are singletons. This TCR was recovered from a man younger than 35 in good health. The sample taken for sequencing was naive CD4+ T cells sorted from blood. The subset denotes: CD45RA+ positively selected. The V and J genes are TRBV12-1 and TRBJ2-5; TRBD2 is the table's D call, not checked against the DNA. TRBV12-1 is a pseudogene segment. The CDR3 loop is CASRSGLAFQETQYF. Here the CDR3 DNA reads TGTGCCAGCAGATCGGGACTAGCCTTCCAAGAGACCCAGTACTTC.